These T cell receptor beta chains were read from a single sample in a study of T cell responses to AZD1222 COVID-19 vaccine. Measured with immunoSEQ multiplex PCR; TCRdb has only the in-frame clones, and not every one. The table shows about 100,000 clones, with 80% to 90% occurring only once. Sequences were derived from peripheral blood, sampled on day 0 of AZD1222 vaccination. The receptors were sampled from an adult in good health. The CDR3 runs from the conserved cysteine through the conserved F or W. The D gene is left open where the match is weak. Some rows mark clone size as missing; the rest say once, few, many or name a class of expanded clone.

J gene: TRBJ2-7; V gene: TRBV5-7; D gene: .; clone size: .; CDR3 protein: CASSFYEQYF; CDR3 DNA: TGTGCCAGCAGCTTTTACGAGCAGTACTTC
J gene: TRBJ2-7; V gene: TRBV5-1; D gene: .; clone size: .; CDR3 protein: CASSLGAYEQYF; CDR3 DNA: TGCGCCAGCAGCTTGGGGGCCTACGAGCAGTACTTC
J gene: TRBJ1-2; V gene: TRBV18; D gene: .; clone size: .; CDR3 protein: CASSPRGEASDGYTF; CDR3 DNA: TGTGCCAGCTCACCACGAGGGGAGGCGAGTGATGGCTACACCTTC
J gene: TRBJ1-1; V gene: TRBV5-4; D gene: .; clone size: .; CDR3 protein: CASSPATGPNTEAFF; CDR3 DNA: TGTGCCAGCAGCCCCGCTACAGGACCGAACACTGAAGCTTTCTTT
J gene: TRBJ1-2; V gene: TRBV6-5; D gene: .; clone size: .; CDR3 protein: CASSLRGLNGYTF; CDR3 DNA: TGTGCCAGCAGCCTCCGGGGCCTCAATGGCTACACCTTC
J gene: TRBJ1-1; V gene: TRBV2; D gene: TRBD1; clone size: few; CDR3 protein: CASSEVGTGGTEAFF; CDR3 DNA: TGTGCCAGCAGTGAAGTAGGAACAGGGGGCACTGAAGCTTTCTTT
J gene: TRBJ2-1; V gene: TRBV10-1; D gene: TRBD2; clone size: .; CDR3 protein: CASIFGLDWDNEQFF; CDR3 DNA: TGCGCCAGCATTTTCGGACTAGATTGGGACAATGAGCAGTTCTTC
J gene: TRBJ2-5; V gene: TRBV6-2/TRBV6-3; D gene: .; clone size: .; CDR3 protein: CASSSPQGTQYF; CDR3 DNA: TGTGCCAGCAGTTCCCCTCAGGGGACCCAGTACTTC
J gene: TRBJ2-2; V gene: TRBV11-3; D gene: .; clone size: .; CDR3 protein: CASSLQKSGELFF; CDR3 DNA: TGTGCCAGCAGTCTCCAGAAAAGCGGGGAGCTGTTTTTT
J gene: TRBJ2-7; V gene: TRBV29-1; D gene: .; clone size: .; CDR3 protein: CSVRGQFYEQYF; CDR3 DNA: TGCAGCGTCAGAGGACAGTTCTACGAGCAGTACTTC
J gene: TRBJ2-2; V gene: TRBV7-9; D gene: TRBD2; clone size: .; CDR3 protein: CASTFSGSSNTGELFF; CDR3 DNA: TGTGCCAGCACCTTTAGCGGGAGCTCGAACACCGGGGAGCTGTTTTTT
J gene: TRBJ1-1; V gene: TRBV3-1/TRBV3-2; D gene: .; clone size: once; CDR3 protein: CASSRDRMNTEAFF; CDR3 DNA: TGTGCCAGCAGCCGCGACAGGATGAACACTGAAGCTTTCTTT
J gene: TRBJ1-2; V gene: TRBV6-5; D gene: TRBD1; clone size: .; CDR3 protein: CANRQAGGGYTF; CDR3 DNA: TGTGCCAACCGGCAGGCAGGGGGAGGCTACACCTTC
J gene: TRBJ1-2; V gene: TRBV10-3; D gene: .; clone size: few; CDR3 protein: CAISELGFDGYTF; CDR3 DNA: TGTGCCATCAGTGAGTTGGGATTCGATGGCTACACCTTC
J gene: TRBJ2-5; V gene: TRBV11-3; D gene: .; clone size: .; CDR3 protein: CASSLDPPGGHKTETQYF; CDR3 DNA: TGTGCCAGCAGCTTAGACCCCCCGGGGGGACACAAAACAGAGACCCAGTACTTC
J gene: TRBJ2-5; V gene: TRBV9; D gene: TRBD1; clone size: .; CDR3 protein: CASSVSGTGQETQYF; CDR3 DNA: TGTGCCAGCAGCGTATCCGGGACAGGACAAGAGACCCAGTACTTC
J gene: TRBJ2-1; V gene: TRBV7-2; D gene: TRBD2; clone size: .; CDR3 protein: CASSLDGRDYNEQFF; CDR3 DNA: TGTGCCAGCAGCTTAGACGGGAGGGACTACAATGAGCAGTTCTTC
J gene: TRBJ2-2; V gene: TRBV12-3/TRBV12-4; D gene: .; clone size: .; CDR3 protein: CASRPGGGELFF; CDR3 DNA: TGTGCCAGCAGGCCTGGGGGCGGGGAGCTGTTTTTT
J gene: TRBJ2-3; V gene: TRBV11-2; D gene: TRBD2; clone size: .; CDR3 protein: CASSRLRAGVADTQYF; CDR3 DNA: TGTGCCAGCAGCCGACTTAGAGCGGGAGTTGCAGATACGCAGTATTTT
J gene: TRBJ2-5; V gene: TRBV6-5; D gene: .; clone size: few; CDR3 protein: CASSPTGIGETQYF; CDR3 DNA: TGTGCCAGCAGTCCAACAGGGATCGGAGAGACCCAGTACTTC
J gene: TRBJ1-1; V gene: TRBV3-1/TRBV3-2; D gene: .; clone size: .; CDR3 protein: CASSQARGEAFF; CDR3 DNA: TGTGCCAGCAGCCAAGCCAGGGGTGAAGCTTTCTTT
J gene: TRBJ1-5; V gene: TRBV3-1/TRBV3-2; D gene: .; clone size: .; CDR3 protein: CASSQRDQPQHF; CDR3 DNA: TGTGCCAGCAGCCAAAGGGATCAGCCCCAGCATTTT
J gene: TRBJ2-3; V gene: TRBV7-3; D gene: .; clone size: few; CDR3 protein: CASSVGDRVTDTQYF; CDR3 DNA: TGTGCCAGCAGCGTCGGGGACCGGGTGACAGATACGCAGTATTTT
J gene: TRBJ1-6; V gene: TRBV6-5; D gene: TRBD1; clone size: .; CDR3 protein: CASSYGGQGMALHF; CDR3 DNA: TGTGCCAGCAGTTACGGGGGACAGGGGATGGCCCTCCACTTT
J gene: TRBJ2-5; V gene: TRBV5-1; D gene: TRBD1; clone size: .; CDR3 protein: CASSPPGQGLQTQYF; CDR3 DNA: TGCGCCAGCAGCCCTCCGGGACAGGGTTTACAGACCCAGTACTTC
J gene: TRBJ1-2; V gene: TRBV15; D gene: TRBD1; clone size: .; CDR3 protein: CATSEDRGDGYTF; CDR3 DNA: TGTGCCACCAGCGAGGACAGGGGGGACGGCTACACCTTC
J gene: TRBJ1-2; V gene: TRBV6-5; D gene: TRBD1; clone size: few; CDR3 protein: CASRRGQDYGYTF; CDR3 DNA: TGTGCCAGCAGACGGGGACAGGACTATGGCTACACCTTC
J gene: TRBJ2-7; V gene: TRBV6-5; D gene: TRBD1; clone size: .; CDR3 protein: CASDGQGAVEQYF; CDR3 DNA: TGTGCCAGCGATGGACAGGGGGCTGTTGAGCAGTACTTC
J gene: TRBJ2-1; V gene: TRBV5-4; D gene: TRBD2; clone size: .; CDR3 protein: CASSLDGGAYNEQFF; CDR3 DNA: TGTGCCAGCAGCTTGGATGGGGGGGCCTACAATGAGCAGTTCTTC
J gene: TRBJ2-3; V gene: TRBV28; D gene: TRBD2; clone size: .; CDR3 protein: CASNLAGGGDTQYF; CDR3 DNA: TGTGCCAGCAACCTAGCGGGAGGAGGGGATACGCAGTATTTT
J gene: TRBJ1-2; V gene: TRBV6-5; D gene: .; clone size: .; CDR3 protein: CASSYSGDTGSYGYTF; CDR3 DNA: TGTGCCAGCAGTTACTCGGGTGATACAGGTTCCTATGGCTACACCTTC
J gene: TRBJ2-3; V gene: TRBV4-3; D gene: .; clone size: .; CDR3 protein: CASSQEGYRVGVVVPQYF; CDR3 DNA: TGCGCCAGCAGCCAAGAGGGGTACAGAGTAGGGGTAGTTGTGCCGCAGTATTTT